The rows below give T cell receptor beta chains drawn from one sample of a study of blood T cell repertoires in COVID-19. The protocol was immunoSEQ multiplex PCR, while the TCRdb copy is restricted to in-frame clones and leaves out a portion. This sample yields tens of thousands of clones, of which around 84% are seen a single time; 40% to 55% belongs to the top ten. Source material: peripheral blood. The receptor set was obtained from a human donor in a cohort sampled during active COVID-19. CDR3s include the opening cysteine and the closing phenylalanine or tryptophan. The D gene is left open where the match is weak. Clone size is stated in some rows and not others, as once, few, many or a class when expanded.

j_gene: TRBJ2-4
v_gene: TRBV29-1
abundance: NA
d_gene: NA
CDR3aa: CSVGYTGFKNIQYF
CDR3nt: TGCAGCGTCGGATATACAGGATTCAAAAACATTCAGTACTTC

j_gene: TRBJ1-1
v_gene: TRBV7-9
abundance: NA
d_gene: NA
CDR3aa: CASSLVTAEAFF
CDR3nt: TGTGCCAGCAGCTTAGTAACAGCTGAAGCTTTCTTT

j_gene: TRBJ2-1
v_gene: TRBV5-1
abundance: NA
d_gene: NA
CDR3aa: CASSSWTGGYNEQFF
CDR3nt: TGCGCCAGCAGCTCTTGGACTGGAGGCTACAATGAGCAGTTCTTC

j_gene: TRBJ2-5
v_gene: TRBV15
abundance: NA
d_gene: NA
CDR3aa: CATSRPLVQGRETQYF
CDR3nt: TGTGCCACCAGCAGACCCCTGGTCCAGGGCAGAGAGACCCAGTACTTC

j_gene: TRBJ2-5
v_gene: TRBV7-9
abundance: once
d_gene: NA
CDR3aa: CASSPDSRETQYF
CDR3nt: TGTGCCAGCAGCCCAGACAGTCGGGAGACCCAGTACTTC

j_gene: TRBJ1-4
v_gene: TRBV6-4
abundance: NA
d_gene: TRBD1
CDR3aa: CATTGGENEKLFF
CDR3nt: TGTGCCACCACAGGGGGCGAGAATGAAAAACTGTTTTTT

j_gene: TRBJ1-1
v_gene: TRBV10-3
abundance: NA
d_gene: TRBD1
CDR3aa: CASLNSGGAGNTEAFF
CDR3nt: TGTGCCAGCCTGAACTCAGGGGGCGCGGGGAACACTGAAGCTTTCTTT

j_gene: TRBJ1-3
v_gene: TRBV9
abundance: NA
d_gene: NA
CDR3aa: CASSPRGAPGNTIYF
CDR3nt: TGTGCCAGCAGCCCCCGGGGGGCCCCTGGAAACACCATATATTTT

j_gene: TRBJ1-2
v_gene: TRBV19
abundance: NA
d_gene: TRBD1
CDR3aa: CATSPETGVYGYTF
CDR3nt: TGTGCCACCAGCCCAGAGACAGGGGTTTATGGCTACACCTTC

j_gene: TRBJ2-1
v_gene: TRBV9
abundance: NA
d_gene: TRBD2
CDR3aa: CASSESGGDNEQFF
CDR3nt: TGTGCCAGCAGCGAAAGCGGGGGGGACAATGAGCAGTTCTTC

j_gene: TRBJ2-5
v_gene: TRBV10-1
abundance: NA
d_gene: NA
CDR3aa: CASSERVGGETQYF
CDR3nt: TGCGCCAGCAGTGAGAGGGTAGGGGGAGAGACCCAGTACTTC

j_gene: TRBJ1-1
v_gene: TRBV6-2/TRBV6-3
abundance: NA
d_gene: NA
CDR3aa: CASSYQGGTEAFF
CDR3nt: TGTGCCAGCAGTTACCAGGGAGGCACTGAAGCTTTCTTT

j_gene: TRBJ1-2
v_gene: TRBV12-3/TRBV12-4
abundance: NA
d_gene: NA
CDR3aa: CASSWRGGHGYTF
CDR3nt: TGTGCCAGCAGTTGGAGGGGAGGGCACGGCTACACCTTC

j_gene: TRBJ2-1
v_gene: TRBV7-3
abundance: NA
d_gene: TRBD2
CDR3aa: CASSLNGGGADEQFF
CDR3nt: TGTGCCAGCAGCTTAAATGGCGGGGGGGCCGACGAGCAGTTCTTC

j_gene: TRBJ2-2
v_gene: TRBV4-2
abundance: NA
d_gene: NA
CDR3aa: CASSQEIGGNTGELFF
CDR3nt: TGTGCCAGCAGCCAAGAGATAGGGGGAAACACCGGGGAGCTGTTTTTT

j_gene: TRBJ2-2
v_gene: TRBV7-3
abundance: NA
d_gene: NA
CDR3aa: CASSPGGYNTGELFF
CDR3nt: TGTGCCAGCAGCCCTGGGGGCTACAACACCGGGGAGCTGTTTTTT

j_gene: TRBJ2-1
v_gene: TRBV15
abundance: NA
d_gene: TRBD2
CDR3aa: CATSRVSGGLNEQFF
CDR3nt: TGTGCCACCAGCAGAGTTAGCGGGGGGCTTAATGAGCAGTTCTTC

j_gene: TRBJ1-6
v_gene: TRBV27
abundance: NA
d_gene: TRBD1
CDR3aa: CASSPGQNSPLHF
CDR3nt: TGTGCCAGCAGCCCGGGACAGAATTCACCCCTCCACTTT

j_gene: TRBJ2-1
v_gene: TRBV30
abundance: NA
d_gene: NA
CDR3aa: CAWSVVGSEQFF
CDR3nt: TGTGCCTGGAGTGTAGTGGGGAGTGAGCAGTTCTTC

j_gene: TRBJ2-2
v_gene: TRBV5-1
abundance: NA
d_gene: TRBD2
CDR3aa: CASSLTGGLFTGELFF
CDR3nt: TGCGCCAGCAGCTTAACGGGGGGACTGTTCACCGGGGAGCTGTTTTTT

j_gene: TRBJ2-3
v_gene: TRBV29-1
abundance: NA
d_gene: NA
CDR3aa: CSVDLLSGVSTDTQYF
CDR3nt: TGCAGCGTTGATCTCTTGTCCGGGGTTAGCACAGATACGCAGTATTTT

j_gene: TRBJ1-1
v_gene: TRBV5-4
abundance: NA
d_gene: TRBD1
CDR3aa: CASSIGTEPNTEAFF
CDR3nt: TGTGCCAGCAGCATAGGGACAGAGCCGAACACTGAAGCTTTCTTT

j_gene: TRBJ2-1
v_gene: TRBV10-1
abundance: NA
d_gene: NA
CDR3aa: CASSEGRAPNNEQFF
CDR3nt: TGCGCCAGCAGTGAGGGGAGAGCACCCAACAATGAGCAGTTCTTC

j_gene: TRBJ2-4
v_gene: TRBV6-6
abundance: NA
d_gene: NA
CDR3aa: CASRSTGLRMPIQYF
CDR3nt: TGTGCCAGCAGGTCCACAGGTCTCCGGATGCCGATTCAGTACTTC

j_gene: TRBJ1-1
v_gene: TRBV2
abundance: NA
d_gene: NA
CDR3aa: CASSETGGAVTEAFF
CDR3nt: TGTGCCAGCAGTGAGACGGGGGGCGCGGTCACTGAAGCTTTCTTT

j_gene: TRBJ1-4
v_gene: TRBV4-3
abundance: many
d_gene: NA
CDR3aa: CASSPPGGIGKLFF
CDR3nt: TGCGCCAGCAGCCCTCCCGGCGGGATCGGAAAACTGTTTTTT

j_gene: TRBJ1-5
v_gene: TRBV5-1
abundance: NA
d_gene: NA
CDR3aa: CASSLVPAGNQPQHF
CDR3nt: TGCGCCAGCAGCTTGGTGCCTGCGGGCAATCAGCCCCAGCATTTT

j_gene: TRBJ1-5
v_gene: TRBV2
abundance: NA
d_gene: NA
CDR3aa: CASSGAYNQPQHF
CDR3nt: TGTGCCAGCAGTGGGGCTTACAATCAGCCCCAGCATTTT

j_gene: TRBJ1-2
v_gene: TRBV6-6
abundance: NA
d_gene: TRBD1
CDR3aa: CASSPTGDYGYTF
CDR3nt: TGTGCCAGCAGTCCGACAGGGGACTATGGCTACACCTTC

j_gene: TRBJ1-1
v_gene: TRBV18
abundance: once
d_gene: NA
CDR3aa: CASSPARGSMNTEAFF
CDR3nt: TGTGCCAGCTCACCAGCCAGGGGAAGTATGAACACTGAAGCTTTCTTT

j_gene: TRBJ1-6
v_gene: TRBV5-1
abundance: NA
d_gene: NA
CDR3aa: CASSPYRSNSPLHF
CDR3nt: TGCGCCAGCAGCCCCTACAGGAGTAATTCACCCCTCCACTTT

j_gene: TRBJ1-2
v_gene: TRBV6-5
abundance: NA
d_gene: TRBD1
CDR3aa: CASLPGTGAFYGYTF
CDR3nt: TGTGCCAGCCTACCCGGGACAGGGGCCTTCTATGGCTACACCTTC

j_gene: TRBJ1-1
v_gene: TRBV5-1
abundance: NA
d_gene: TRBD1
CDR3aa: CASTRDSPHTEAFF
CDR3nt: TGCGCCAGCACTCGGGACAGTCCACACACTGAAGCTTTCTTT

j_gene: TRBJ1-5
v_gene: TRBV27
abundance: NA
d_gene: TRBD1
CDR3aa: CASSLQGEQPQHF
CDR3nt: TGTGCCAGCAGTTTGCAGGGGGAACAGCCCCAGCATTTT

j_gene: TRBJ2-1
v_gene: TRBV11-3
abundance: NA
d_gene: TRBD2
CDR3aa: CASSLGSGGPYNEQFF
CDR3nt: TGTGCCAGCAGCTTAGGTAGCGGGGGGCCCTACAATGAGCAGTTCTTC

j_gene: TRBJ2-7
v_gene: TRBV4-1
abundance: once
d_gene: TRBD1
CDR3aa: CASSQDLDRVIYEQYF
CDR3nt: TGCGCCAGCAGCCAAGATCTCGACAGGGTGATCTACGAGCAGTACTTC

j_gene: TRBJ2-3
v_gene: TRBV27
abundance: NA
d_gene: TRBD1
CDR3aa: CASSPGTGVRQTDTQYF
CDR3nt: TGTGCCAGCAGTCCCGGGACAGGGGTTCGTCAAACAGATACGCAGTATTTT

j_gene: TRBJ1-1
v_gene: TRBV12-3/TRBV12-4
abundance: NA
d_gene: NA
CDR3aa: CASSLNIDTEAFF
CDR3nt: TGTGCCAGCAGCCTAAATATTGACACTGAAGCTTTCTTT

j_gene: TRBJ2-7
v_gene: TRBV5-6
abundance: medium-sized
d_gene: NA
CDR3aa: CASSLGQHGEQYF
CDR3nt: TGTGCCAGCAGCTTGGGACAGCACGGCGAGCAGTACTTC

j_gene: TRBJ2-5
v_gene: TRBV6-5
abundance: NA
d_gene: NA
CDR3aa: CASSYSGQRTQETQYF
CDR3nt: TGTGCCAGCAGTTACTCAGGCCAGCGTACCCAAGAGACCCAGTACTTC

j_gene: TRBJ2-1
v_gene: TRBV7-2
abundance: NA
d_gene: NA
CDR3aa: CASSLAVQRGEQFF
CDR3nt: TGTGCCAGCAGCTTAGCGGTCCAACGGGGTGAGCAGTTCTTC

j_gene: TRBJ2-1
v_gene: TRBV18
abundance: NA
d_gene: NA
CDR3aa: CASSPKGLSLGEQFF
CDR3nt: TGTGCCAGCTCACCAAAAGGACTATCCCTGGGTGAGCAGTTCTTC

j_gene: TRBJ1-1
v_gene: TRBV12-3/TRBV12-4
abundance: NA
d_gene: NA
CDR3aa: CASSTLNTEAFF
CDR3nt: TGTGCCAGCAGCACATTGAACACTGAAGCTTTCTTT

j_gene: TRBJ1-5
v_gene: TRBV28
abundance: NA
d_gene: NA
CDR3aa: CASIQLRNQPQHF
CDR3nt: TGTGCCTCCATACAACTACGGAATCAGCCCCAGCATTTT

j_gene: TRBJ1-1
v_gene: TRBV29-1
abundance: NA
d_gene: TRBD1
CDR3aa: CSVEGETGVNTEAFF
CDR3nt: TGCAGCGTTGAAGGGGAGACAGGGGTGAACACTGAAGCTTTCTTT

j_gene: TRBJ2-5
v_gene: TRBV10-3
abundance: NA
d_gene: TRBD2
CDR3aa: CAISESRAGGGETQYF
CDR3nt: TGTGCCATCAGTGAGTCGAGGGCGGGGGGAGGAGAGACCCAGTACTTC

j_gene: TRBJ2-5
v_gene: TRBV5-1
abundance: once
d_gene: TRBD2
CDR3aa: CASSLPLGGGATETQYF
CDR3nt: TGCGCCAGCAGCTTACCGCTTGGCGGGGGGGCCACAGAGACCCAGTACTTC

j_gene: TRBJ1-2
v_gene: TRBV9
abundance: NA
d_gene: TRBD1
CDR3aa: CASSVEQGNYGYTF
CDR3nt: TGTGCCAGCAGCGTAGAACAGGGGAACTATGGCTACACCTTC

j_gene: TRBJ1-1
v_gene: TRBV11-3
abundance: NA
d_gene: TRBD1
CDR3aa: CASSPGQGTMNTEAFF
CDR3nt: TGTGCCAGCAGCCCAGGACAGGGAACGATGAACACTGAAGCTTTCTTT

j_gene: TRBJ2-7
v_gene: TRBV6-5
abundance: NA
d_gene: TRBD1
CDR3aa: CASSRGQGGEQYF
CDR3nt: TGTGCCAGCAGCCGCGGACAGGGCGGCGAGCAGTACTTC

j_gene: TRBJ1-6
v_gene: TRBV2
abundance: NA
d_gene: NA
CDR3aa: CASSDRYNSPLHF
CDR3nt: TGTGCCAGCAGCGACAGGTATAATTCACCCCTCCACTTT

j_gene: TRBJ1-2
v_gene: TRBV10-3
abundance: once
d_gene: NA
CDR3aa: CAAATELYGYTF
CDR3nt: TGTGCCGCCGCAACAGAGCTCTATGGCTACACCTTC

j_gene: TRBJ2-3
v_gene: TRBV29-1
abundance: NA
d_gene: NA
CDR3aa: CSVALGPTDTQYF
CDR3nt: TGCAGCGTTGCTCTGGGCCCCACAGATACGCAGTATTTT